Listed below are T cell receptor beta chains from one sample, sequenced in a study of T cells in Graves' hyperthyroidism and ophthalmopathy. TCRdb analysed the multiplex PCR reads with MiXCR anew, one entry per CDR3 protein. The table has approximately 400,000 distinct CDR3 sequences, roughly 14% seen once. Sequencing used blood. The receptors originated from a woman in her thirties with Graves' ophthalmopathy. Both conserved end residues are part of each CDR3. Fields, in order: J gene, D gene, V gene, clone size, CDR3 DNA, CDR3 protein. D genes are given only for firm matches. Size is omitted from some rows. Given values are once, few, many or a class for expanded clones.

j_call: TRBJ1-2
d_call: TRBD1
v_call: TRBV12-3/TRBV12-4
clone_size: many
cdr3_nt: TGTGCCAGCAGTCTCACAGGGGATTCTAACTATGGCTACACCTTC
cdr3_aa: CASSLTGDSNYGYTF

j_call: TRBJ2-3
d_call: TRBD2
v_call: TRBV20-1
clone_size: -
cdr3_nt: TGCAGTGCTAGAGCCACTAGCGGGGATGTTGTCGCAGATACGCAGTATTTT
cdr3_aa: CSARATSGDVVADTQYF

j_call: TRBJ1-1
d_call: TRBD1
v_call: TRBV7-9
clone_size: -
cdr3_nt: TGTGCCAGCAGCCCCCTCCGAGTCCCGACAGGGGCGCGGACTGAAGCTTTCTTT
cdr3_aa: CASSPLRVPTGARTEAFF

j_call: TRBJ1-4
d_call: -
v_call: TRBV6-1
clone_size: many
cdr3_nt: TGTGCCAGCAGTTATCGGGGCCAGCTCAATGAAAAACTGTTTTTT
cdr3_aa: CASSYRGQLNEKLFF

j_call: TRBJ2-7
d_call: -
v_call: TRBV19
clone_size: -
cdr3_nt: TGTGCCAGTAGCAATACCGTGGGGGAGCAGTACTTC
cdr3_aa: CASSNTVGEQYF

j_call: TRBJ1-5
d_call: -
v_call: TRBV29-1
clone_size: -
cdr3_nt: TGCAGCGTTACTGACGGGACGAATCAGCCCCAGCATTTT
cdr3_aa: CSVTDGTNQPQHF

j_call: TRBJ2-7
d_call: -
v_call: TRBV29-1
clone_size: few
cdr3_nt: TGCAGCGTTGAAGCGGGCAGGGTGGTCTACGAGCAGTACTTC
cdr3_aa: CSVEAGRVVYEQYF

j_call: TRBJ2-6
d_call: TRBD1
v_call: TRBV3-1
clone_size: many
cdr3_nt: TGTGCCAGCAGCGCCCGGACAGGACAAACTTCCGGGGCCAACGTCCTGACTTTC
cdr3_aa: CASSARTGQTSGANVLTF

j_call: TRBJ2-1
d_call: -
v_call: TRBV29-1
clone_size: few
cdr3_nt: TGCAGCGTCCAGGCTCAGGGCTTCCAGTTCTTC
cdr3_aa: CSVQAQGFQFF

j_call: TRBJ1-2
d_call: -
v_call: TRBV15
clone_size: -
cdr3_nt: TGTGCCACCAGCAGAGAAAGGGGTTCCTATGGCTACACCTTC
cdr3_aa: CATSRERGSYGYTF

j_call: TRBJ1-1
d_call: -
v_call: TRBV18
clone_size: many
cdr3_nt: TGTGCCAGCTCACCATTCCTGACAGGTGGGTCTGAAGCTTTCTTT
cdr3_aa: CASSPFLTGGSEAFF

j_call: TRBJ1-2
d_call: TRBD1
v_call: TRBV11-2
clone_size: many
cdr3_nt: TGTGCCAGCAACTACGGACAGGGAAAGAAAAACGATTATGGCTACACCTTC
cdr3_aa: CASNYGQGKKNDYGYTF

j_call: TRBJ1-2
d_call: -
v_call: TRBV6-1
clone_size: many
cdr3_nt: TGTGCCAGTACTCGACAGGAAACCTATGGCTACACCTTC
cdr3_aa: CASTRQETYGYTF

j_call: TRBJ2-7
d_call: -
v_call: TRBV28
clone_size: many
cdr3_nt: TGTGCCAGCAGCCTGCCCTCCTACGAGCAGTACTTC
cdr3_aa: CASSLPSYEQYF

j_call: TRBJ1-1
d_call: -
v_call: TRBV27
clone_size: few
cdr3_nt: TGTGCCAGCAGTTTATCGAGAGGCCACCTAGCTTTCTTT
cdr3_aa: CASSLSRGHLAFF

j_call: TRBJ2-7
d_call: -
v_call: TRBV4-1
clone_size: -
cdr3_nt: TGCGCCAGCAGCCTCCCGGGGAGCAGCGAGCAGTACTTC
cdr3_aa: CASSLPGSSEQYF

j_call: TRBJ2-3
d_call: TRBD2
v_call: TRBV30
clone_size: many
cdr3_nt: TGTGCCTCCGCGGCGGGGGGTTTTGATACGCAGTATTTT
cdr3_aa: CASAAGGFDTQYF

j_call: TRBJ1-2
d_call: -
v_call: TRBV20-1
clone_size: many
cdr3_nt: TGCAGTGCTAGCTTGACAGAAACTAACTATGGCTACACCTTC
cdr3_aa: CSASLTETNYGYTF

j_call: TRBJ2-3
d_call: -
v_call: TRBV29-1
clone_size: many
cdr3_nt: TGCAGCGTTGCTCGGGTCCAAGATACGCAGTATTTT
cdr3_aa: CSVARVQDTQYF

j_call: TRBJ2-1
d_call: -
v_call: TRBV2
clone_size: many
cdr3_nt: TGTGCCAGCAGTGATCCTGAGCAGTTCTTC
cdr3_aa: CASSDPEQFF

j_call: TRBJ1-1
d_call: TRBD1
v_call: TRBV5-6
clone_size: -
cdr3_nt: TGTGCCAGCAGCTTGGTGTGGACAGGGTTCACTGAAGCTTTCTTT
cdr3_aa: CASSLVWTGFTEAFF

j_call: TRBJ2-3
d_call: -
v_call: TRBV19
clone_size: few
cdr3_nt: TGTGCCAGTAATAAAAGGGGGAGCACAGATACGCAGTATTTT
cdr3_aa: CASNKRGSTDTQYF

j_call: TRBJ2-7
d_call: -
v_call: TRBV7-3
clone_size: many
cdr3_nt: TGTGCCAGCAGCTTAAGTAGCAGCTCCTACGAGCAGTACTTC
cdr3_aa: CASSLSSSSYEQYF

j_call: TRBJ2-5
d_call: -
v_call: TRBV6-1
clone_size: many
cdr3_nt: TGTGCCAGCAGTCTAGCAAACCAAGAGACCCAGTACTTC
cdr3_aa: CASSLANQETQYF

j_call: TRBJ1-3
d_call: -
v_call: TRBV2
clone_size: -
cdr3_nt: TGTGCCAGCACCACACACCGGAACAGAAACACCATATATTTT
cdr3_aa: CASTTHRNRNTIYF

j_call: TRBJ1-1
d_call: -
v_call: TRBV9
clone_size: -
cdr3_nt: TGTGCCAGCAGCAGGAGGGGGGATTGGGCCACTGAAGCTTTCTTT
cdr3_aa: CASSRRGDWATEAFF

j_call: TRBJ2-3
d_call: -
v_call: TRBV28
clone_size: many
cdr3_nt: TGTGCCAGCAGTCCCGGACCACCGGATACGCAGTATTTT
cdr3_aa: CASSPGPPDTQYF

j_call: TRBJ1-5
d_call: -
v_call: TRBV5-6
clone_size: many
cdr3_nt: TGTGCCAGCAGCTTTCGTTATGGCAATCAGCCCCAGCATTTT
cdr3_aa: CASSFRYGNQPQHF

j_call: TRBJ1-1
d_call: -
v_call: TRBV13
clone_size: many
cdr3_nt: TGTGCCAGCAGCTTGGACCGAAGACCGATTGAAGCTTTCTTT
cdr3_aa: CASSLDRRPIEAFF

j_call: TRBJ1-2
d_call: -
v_call: TRBV30
clone_size: -
cdr3_nt: TGTGCCCGGAGTGTAATGGGTGCCTATGGCTACACCTTC
cdr3_aa: CARSVMGAYGYTF

j_call: TRBJ2-7
d_call: TRBD2
v_call: TRBV30
clone_size: many
cdr3_nt: TGTGCCCTAGAGGATACGCCACCCGGGGGGGAGCAGTACTTC
cdr3_aa: CALEDTPPGGEQYF

j_call: TRBJ1-2
d_call: -
v_call: TRBV19
clone_size: few
cdr3_nt: TGTGCCAGTAGTATTAGGCCAGGGCAGCATGGCTACACCTTC
cdr3_aa: CASSIRPGQHGYTF

j_call: TRBJ2-3
d_call: TRBD2
v_call: TRBV6-1
clone_size: -
cdr3_nt: TGTGCCAGCAGACCGTCGAGCGGGGAAGGCACAGATACGCAGTATTTT
cdr3_aa: CASRPSSGEGTDTQYF

j_call: TRBJ1-5
d_call: -
v_call: TRBV20-1
clone_size: many
cdr3_nt: TGCAGTGCGGCAGAACCTAGCAATCAGCCCCAGCATTTT
cdr3_aa: CSAAEPSNQPQHF

j_call: TRBJ2-1
d_call: -
v_call: TRBV7-2
clone_size: many
cdr3_nt: TGTGCCAGTGACCGGGGTGGCAATGAGCAGTTCTTC
cdr3_aa: CASDRGGNEQFF

j_call: TRBJ2-3
d_call: TRBD2
v_call: TRBV5-6
clone_size: many
cdr3_nt: TGTGCCAGCGGATCTAGCGGGGGGGCGTCTGAGACGCAGTATTTT
cdr3_aa: CASGSSGGASETQYF

j_call: TRBJ2-5
d_call: -
v_call: TRBV19
clone_size: few
cdr3_nt: TGTGCCAGTAGTATAAGTCGGTTAGAGACCCAGTACTTC
cdr3_aa: CASSISRLETQYF

j_call: TRBJ2-3
d_call: -
v_call: TRBV7-9
clone_size: many
cdr3_nt: TGTGCCAGCAGGTTAACTGGGGAAGATACGCAGTATTTT
cdr3_aa: CASRLTGEDTQYF

j_call: TRBJ1-2
d_call: -
v_call: TRBV5-5
clone_size: many
cdr3_nt: TGTGCCAGCAGCTTGAGTGGGCAGGCTATAAACTATGGCTACACCTTC
cdr3_aa: CASSLSGQAINYGYTF

j_call: TRBJ2-6
d_call: -
v_call: TRBV7-6
clone_size: -
cdr3_nt: TGTGCCAGCAGCTTAGAGCCCACCGGCCCCTCTGGGGCCAACGTCCTGACTTTC
cdr3_aa: CASSLEPTGPSGANVLTF

j_call: TRBJ2-2
d_call: -
v_call: TRBV9
clone_size: few
cdr3_nt: TGTGCCAGCAGCCAGGGACCCCGCCCCACCGGGGAGCTGTTTTTT
cdr3_aa: CASSQGPRPTGELFF

j_call: TRBJ2-2
d_call: TRBD1
v_call: TRBV30
clone_size: -
cdr3_nt: TGTGCCTGGAAGACCACAGGGGGGTCCACCGGGGAGCTGTTTTTT
cdr3_aa: CAWKTTGGSTGELFF